The 10 T cell receptor beta chains listed next were all sequenced from one sample in a study of blood T cell repertoires in COVID-19. The table came from immunoSEQ multiplex PCR; TCRdb's copy has only in-frame clones and leaves some out. The sample lists about 120,000 clones, approximately 87% occurring once. Sequencing used peripheral blood. The receptor set was obtained from a woman aged 50 to 60 with acute or convalescent COVID-19.

J is TRBJ2-3 and V is TRBV4-1; 7 positions match TRBD1. J lost 2 bases, V lost 6 bases, and 14 bases had no gene match. The CDR3 is 17 amino acids. Per the germline V gene, CDR1 is MGHRA and CDR2 is YSYEKL. The CDR3 sequence: CASSLPATGLFTDTQYF. In nucleotides, the CDR3 is TGCGCCAGCAGTCTCCCCGCGACAGGGCTATTCACAGATACGCAGTATTTT.

The chain has TRBV27 and TRBJ2-7, with 9 positions matching TRBD1. This CDR3 is 16 amino acids long. V shed 3 bases and J 2 bases; nucleotides not matched to a gene: 8. CDR1 and CDR2 from the germline V gene are MNHEY and SMNVEV (reference sequence). In DNA form, the CDR3 reads TGTGCCAGCAGTTTGTCGGGGACAGGGTGGGCCTACGAGCAGTACTTC. The encoded protein is CASSLSGTGWAYEQYF.

With respect to this clone: Other DNA sequences from this sample encode an identical CDR3 as well. J is TRBJ2-1 and V is TRBV20-1; the D gene is possibly TRBD2 (6 bases). The CDR3 is made up of 11 amino acids. The ends were cut back, 3 bases at V and 7 bases at J, with 7 bases in the middle. The germline gives CDR1 DFQATT, CDR2 SNEGSKA (reference sequence). The CDR3 reads CSARGGNEQFF. In nucleotides, the CDR3 is TGCAGTGCTAGGGGGGGAAATGAGCAGTTCTTC.

The chain has TRBV3-1 (or the pseudogene TRBV3-2) and TRBJ1-4; D is possibly TRBD1 (6 bases). Trimming removed 4 bases at V and 3 bases at J, with 9 bases between. This CDR3 comprises 14 residues. Per germline, CDR1 LGHDT and CDR2 YNNKEL (reference sequence). CDR3 residues: CASSRAGANEKLFF. The CDR3 DNA sequence: TGTGCCAGCAGCCGAGCAGGGGCTAATGAAAAACTGTTTTTT.

The chain uses TRBV7-2 and TRBJ2-1; D perhaps matches TRBD1 (7 bases). The CDR3 extends over 17 amino acids. The germline V gene has CDR1 SGHTA and CDR2 FQGNSA. V was shortened by 3 bases and J by 9 bases, with 24 bases between the two germline ends. CDR3 in amino acids: CASSFLGGTVPVSEQFF. The CDR3 DNA follows: TGTGCCAGCAGCTTCCTTGGGGGGACAGTGCCAGTTAGTGAGCAGTTCTTC.

The rearrangement links TRBV27 to TRBJ2-6; 7 bases agree with TRBD1. Per the germline V gene, CDR1 is MNHEY and CDR2 is SMNVEV (reference sequence). The ends lost 4 bases at V and 5 bases at J; junction bases unmatched: 8. The length of the CDR3 is 16 residues. The CDR3 DNA reads TGTGCCAGCAGTTCTAAGGGGGCGGATTGGGCCAACGTCCTGACTTTC. Translating gives CASSSKGADWANVLTF.

The rearrangement joins TRBV19 to TRBJ1-5; 10 bases are shared with TRBD1. V lost 7 bases to trimming and J lost 6 bases; unmatched junction nucleotides: 6. Per germline, CDR1 LNHDA and CDR2 SQIVND (reference sequence). There are 14 residues in the CDR3. CDR3 nucleotides: TGTGCCAGTACCGACAGGGGGCATAGTCAGCCCCAGCATTTT. Translation: CASTDRGHSQPQHF.

The chain has TRBV7-2 and TRBJ1-2, with 7 bases matching TRBD1. The CDR3 has 14 residues. Per germline, CDR1 SGHTA and CDR2 FQGNSA. Trimming removed 4 bases from V and 4 bases from J; junction bases left unmatched: 6. The CDR3 region is CASSSSGTAYGYTF. The CDR3 region has the DNA TGTGCCAGCAGCTCTTCCGGGACAGCCTATGGCTACACCTTC. Full variable domain (outside the CDR3, taken from reference TRBV7-2 and TRBJ1-2): GAGVSQSPSNKVTEKGKDVELRCDPISGHTALYWYRQSLGQGLEFLIYFQGNSAPDKSGLPSDRFSAERTGGSVSTLTIQRTQQEDSAVYLCASSSSGTAYGYTFGSGTRLTVV.

DNA of the CDR3: TGTGCCAGCAGCCGACAGGGTTCCTACGAGCAGTACTTC. Translated: CASSRQGSYEQYF. The V gene is TRBV5-4, the J gene TRBJ2-7; TRBD1 agrees at 7 bases. The germline V gene has CDR1 SGHNT and CDR2 YYREEE (reference sequence). The CDR3 sequence is 13 residues long. The junction had 2 bases not matched to a gene; V was cut back by 4 bases and J by 1 base.

The CDR3 loop is CASSFRQGVGDTQYF. CDR3 DNA: TGTGCCAGCAGTTTCCGACAGGGGGTCGGAGATACGCAGTATTTT. The chain employs TRBV6-2 or TRBV6-3 and TRBJ2-3; 9 bases agree with TRBD1. CDR1 MNHEY and CDR2 SVGEGT come from the germline V gene. CDR3 length: 15 residues. V was clipped by 4 bases and J by 5 bases; unmatched bases: 7.